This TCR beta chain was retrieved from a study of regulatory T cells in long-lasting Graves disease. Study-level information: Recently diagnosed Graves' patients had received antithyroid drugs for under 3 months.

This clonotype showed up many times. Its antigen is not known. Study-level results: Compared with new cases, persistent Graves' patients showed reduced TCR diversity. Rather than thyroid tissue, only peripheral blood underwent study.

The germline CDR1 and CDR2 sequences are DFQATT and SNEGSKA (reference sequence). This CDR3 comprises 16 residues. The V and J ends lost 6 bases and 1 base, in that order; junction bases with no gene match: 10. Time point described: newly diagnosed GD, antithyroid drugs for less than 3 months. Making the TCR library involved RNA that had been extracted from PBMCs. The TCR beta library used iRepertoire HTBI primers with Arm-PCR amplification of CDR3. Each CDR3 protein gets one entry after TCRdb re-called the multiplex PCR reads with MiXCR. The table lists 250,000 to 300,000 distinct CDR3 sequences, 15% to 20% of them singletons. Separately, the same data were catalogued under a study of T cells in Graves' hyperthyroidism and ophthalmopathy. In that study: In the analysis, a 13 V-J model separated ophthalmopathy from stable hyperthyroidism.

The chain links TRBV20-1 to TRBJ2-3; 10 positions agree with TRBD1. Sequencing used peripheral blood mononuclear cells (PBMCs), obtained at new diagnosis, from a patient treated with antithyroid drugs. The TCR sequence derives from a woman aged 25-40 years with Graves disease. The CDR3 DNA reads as TGCAGTGCGGAACCTCGAGGACAGGGGGGCACAGATACGCAGTATTTT. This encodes CSAEPRGQGGTDTQYF.